This T cell receptor (beta chain) was sequenced for a study of blood T cell repertoires in COVID-19. Turning to this clone: Given a far larger clone just one base away, this is likely a sequencing read error.

The CDR3 consists of 13 residues. Trimming left V 6 bases short and J 2 bases short, with 10 bases between. Profiled with immunoSEQ multiplex PCR; TCRdb holds only in-frame clones, not every one. The sample has about 480,000 clones, approximately 92% seen once; the top ten hold about 1%. The clonotype originates from a man aged 18 to 30 with COVID-19, enrolled during active disease. Sequenced material: peripheral blood. The chain recombines TRBV12-3 or TRBV12-4 with TRBJ1-1; weak D call: TRBD1 (5 bases). The CDR3 DNA reads TGTGCCAGCAGACCCGACAGTAACACTGAAGCTTTCTTT. Translating gives CASRPDSNTEAFF.